This T cell receptor beta chain was captured in a study of beta chain features in type 1 diabetes. General study results and limits: People with Type 1 diabetes carried modestly yet significantly shorter TCRB CDR3s in all four CD4+ subsets.

Averaging about 0.12 L, one heparinised blood draw came from each individual donor. Naive, central memory, regulatory and stem cell-like memory cells within the CD4+ compartment were sorted using CD45RO/CCR7/CD25/CD127/CD95/CD27. Germline loops: CDR1 SNHLY, CDR2 FYNNEI. There are 10 residues in the CDR3. V shed 7 bases and J shed 12 bases, with 13 bases lying between them. This clone has only a few counts. The antigen remains undetermined. The investigators reverse transcribed all of the isolated RNA, so they sequenced expressed TCRB transcripts. For naive, central memory and regulatory T cell samples, reads averaged around 3.5 million. TCRdb's copy holds only in-frame clones and misses some; the assay was immunoSEQ multiplex PCR. Of about 160,000 clones listed, about 7.9% were seen once; the top ten hold roughly 0.46%.

The chain employs TRBV2 and TRBJ2-7, with TRBD1 as a possible D gene (6 bases). The TCR originated in a man younger than 35 with type 1 diabetes. The material sequenced was central memory CD4+ T cells from blood. The chain's CDR3 is CASNPQGTYF. The DNA for the CDR3 is TGTGCCAGCAATCCCCAGGGGACGTACTTC. Looking up the rest from reference TRBV2 and TRBJ2-7 gives the full variable domain: EPEVTQTPSHQVTQMGQEVILRCVPISNHLYFYWYRQILGQKVEFLVSFYNNEISEKSEIFDDQFSVERPDGSNFTLKIRSTKLEDSAMYFCASNPQGTYFGPGTRLTVT.